Sequencing of this TCR beta chain was carried out in a study of identical twins. The study, taken as a whole, reports: Sequences that were beta out-of-frame showed weaker excess twin sharing.

V was clipped by 0 bases and J by 11 bases; unmatched bases: 20. The CDR3 runs to 18 residues. The germline CDR1 and CDR2 sequences are SQVTM and ANQGSEA. A universal primer binding site was introduced by template switching. The final cDNA contained unique molecular identifiers. TCRdb independently ran MiXCR on the 5' RACE reads; one entry per CDR3 protein. The sample contains some 250,000 distinct CDR3 sequences, more than 9.5% of which appear only once. This clonotype was observed many times. What it recognizes is unknown. These records were also assigned to another study, of yellow fever vaccine responses in identical twins. That paper adds: Twins' T cell vaccine responses reportedly looked partly convergent, partly personalized.

The receptor comes from a young woman in good health. The sample taken for sequencing was memory (CD45RO+) T cells sorted from blood. J is TRBJ2-3 and V is TRBV29-1; 10 bases line up with TRBD1. CDR3 coding DNA: TGCAGCGTTGAAGATCTCCCCCTCGGACAGGGGGAGCCACCTGGGCAGTATTTT. Translating gives CSVEDLPLGQGEPPGQYF.